The 13 T cell receptor beta chains in this list originate from one sample, sequenced in a study of blood T cell repertoires in COVID-19. Repertoires were generated with immunoSEQ multiplex PCR, while TCRdb's copy carries only in-frame clones and drops some. This sample has 190,000 or so clones, with approximately 88% found just once. Sample: peripheral blood. Receptor source: a woman in her 30s with acute or convalescent COVID-19.

This chain connects TRBV5-1 to TRBJ1-1; D gene uncertain. Germline lookup yields CDR1 SGHRS and CDR2 YFSETQ. The V end was cut by 6 bases, the J end by 0 bases, with 9 bases between. CDR3 length: 13 amino acids. The CDR3 sequence: CASNPGLNTEAFF. CDR3 sequence (DNA): TGCGCCAGCAACCCGGGGTTGAACACTGAAGCTTTCTTT.

The V gene is TRBV6-6, the J gene TRBJ1-5; D not resolved. Germline V gene sequence: CDR1 MNHNY, CDR2 SVGAGI (reference sequence). This CDR3 spans 12 amino acids. V gave up 5 bases and J gave up 4 bases, with 6 bases separating them. The CDR3 bases are TGTGCCAGCAGTACCGGTAATCAGCCCCAGCATTTT. Protein: CASSTGNQPQHF.

The chain uses TRBV30 and TRBJ2-3, with 9 bases aligning to TRBD2. CDR1 GTSNPN and CDR2 SVGIG come from the germline V gene (reference sequence). Trimming took 4 bases from V and 5 from J; bases not matched to a gene: 1. This CDR3 contains 12 residues. CDR3 sequence reads: CAWMTSGDTQYF. For the CDR3, the DNA is TGTGCCTGGATGACTAGCGGAGATACGCAGTATTTT.

The chain couples TRBV20-1 to TRBJ1-3; D remains ambiguous. The V and J ends lost 4 bases and 2 bases respectively, with 3 bases between them. This CDR3 spans 11 amino acids. Germline V lookup: CDR1 DFQATT, CDR2 SNEGSKA (reference sequence). In nucleotides, the CDR3 is TGCAGTGCTACAACTGGAAACACCATATATTTT. Its translation is CSATTGNTIYF.

This sequence joins TRBV29-1 and TRBJ2-1; D not resolved. Trimming took off 8 bases at V and 7 bases at J, with 27 bases between the two ends. Looked up from germline, CDR1 is SQVTM and CDR2 is ANQGSEA. The CDR3 length is 16 residues. This CDR3 reads CSLQGAEVSGSNEQFF. In DNA, the CDR3 is TGCAGCCTGCAAGGCGCAGAGGTGTCTGGCTCAAATGAGCAGTTCTTC.

V gene TRBV19 combines with J gene TRBJ2-2; TRBD2 might be the D (5 bases). CDR3 size: 16 residues. Germline CDR1 is LNHDA and CDR2 is SQIVND (reference sequence). Trimming took 2 bases from V and 0 from J, leaving 10 bases between them. The CDR3 nucleotides read TGTGCCAGTAGTATATATGGACTTTCGAACACCGGGGAGCTGTTTTTT. Protein product: CASSIYGLSNTGELFF.

J is TRBJ2-1 and V is TRBV5-4; 7 bases are a match to TRBD1. CDR3 size: 17 residues. The germline gives CDR1 SGHNT, CDR2 YYREEE (reference sequence). The V gene end was trimmed by 4 bases and the J gene end by 0 bases; junction bases not matched to a gene: 10. The CDR3 coding sequence is TGTGCCAGCAGCCCATACACAGGGGTGGGCTCCTACAATGAGCAGTTCTTC. Its protein product is CASSPYTGVGSYNEQFF.

This chain connects TRBV11-1 to TRBJ2-7, with 8 bases aligning to TRBD2. CDR1 and CDR2 from the germline V gene are SGHAT and FQDESV (reference sequence). The V and J ends lost 4 bases and 4 bases, in that order; junction bases with no gene match: 6. CDR3 length: 14 residues. The CDR3 loop reads CASSSSRGRYEQYF. The DNA for the CDR3 is TGTGCCAGCAGCTCTTCGCGCGGGAGGTACGAGCAGTACTTC.

The chain has TRBV12-3 or TRBV12-4 and TRBJ1-4; no clear D. This CDR3 has 11 amino acids. Trimming took 3 bases from V and 8 from J, leaving 4 bases between them. CDR3 in DNA: TGTGCCAGCAGTTTTCGGGAAAAACTGTTTTTT. It translates to CASSFREKLFF.

The J gene is TRBJ2-7, the V gene TRBV3-1 (or the pseudogene TRBV3-2), with a possible D match to TRBD1 (5 bases). The CDR3 is 12 residues long. V lost 4 bases to trimming and J lost 6 bases, with 10 bases between them. Germline V gene lookup returns CDR1 LGHDT and CDR2 YNNKEL (reference sequence). The CDR3 DNA reads as TGTGCCAGCAGCCGTACAGGAGTCGAGCAGTACTTC. Its protein product is CASSRTGVEQYF.

In its sample, this clone was seen once. The DNA for the CDR3 is TGCGCCAGCAGCCAAGGGTTACTAGCGGGAGGTAACACAGATACGCAGTATTTT. Residues: CASSQGLLAGGNTDTQYF. This chain connects TRBV4-1 to TRBJ2-3; the match to TRBD2 covers 12 bases. Germline CDR1 reads MGHRA; CDR2 reads YSYEKL. CDR3 length equals 18 residues. V lost 1 base to trimming and J lost 2 bases; unmatched junction nucleotides: 7.

This clone was seen more than once but under ten times. This chain uses TRBV3-1 (or the pseudogene TRBV3-2) with TRBJ2-2; 10 positions match TRBD2. V shed 1 base, J shed 7 bases, and the junction held 6 bases outside the gene matches. CDR1 LGHDT and CDR2 YNNKEL come from the germline V gene (reference sequence). CDR3 length: 16 residues. CDR3 in amino acids: CASSQGPVAGGGELFF. Written as DNA, the CDR3 is TGTGCCAGCAGCCAAGGTCCAGTAGCGGGAGGCGGGGAGCTGTTTTTT.

V usage is TRBV11-2 and J usage is TRBJ1-4, with a possible D match to TRBD1 (5 bases). This CDR3 has 16 amino acids. V was shortened by 0 bases and J by 5 bases, with 13 bases between the two germline ends. Germline-derived CDR1 and CDR2 are SGHAT and FQNNGV. CDR3 DNA: TGTGCCAGCAGCTTAGATAGGACACCAAGGAATGAAAAACTGTTTTTT. This encodes CASSLDRTPRNEKLFF.